These 3 T cell receptor beta chains share one sample of origin, sequenced in a study of cytomegalovirus exposure and HLA in healthy donors. The PCR used 60 Vbeta and 13 Jbeta primers. TCRdb's table, derived via immunoSEQ multiplex PCR, lists solely in-frame clones and lacks some. The data hold tens of thousands of clones, with approximately 79% observed a single time. The sequenced sample consisted of PBMCs. These receptors came from a female donor in good health and CMV-seronegative.

This chain uses TRBV7-9 with TRBJ1-1, with a possible D match to TRBD1 (5 bases). Germline V gene lookup returns CDR1 SEHNR and CDR2 FQNEAQ (reference sequence). The CDR3 consists of 13 residues. Trimming pared 3 bases from V and 1 base from J, leaving 6 bases between. CDR3 sequence: CASSFGGNTEAFF. The CDR3 nucleotides read TGTGCCAGCAGCTTCGGGGGGAACACTGAAGCTTTCTTT. Supplemented by reference TRBV7-9 and TRBJ1-1, the full variable domain reads DTGVSQNPRHKITKRGQNVTFRCDPISEHNRLYWYRQTLGQGPEFLTYFQNEAQLEKSRLLSDRFSAERPKGSFSTLEIQRTEQGDSAMYLCASSFGGNTEAFFGQGTRLTVV.

This clone was detected only a few times. Here the CDR3 reads CASSQDLAENNEQFF. In nucleotides, the CDR3 is TGTGCCAGCAGCCAAGATTTGGCAGAAAACAATGAGCAGTTCTTC. The gene calls are TRBV4-2 and TRBJ2-1; unclear D gene. The ends were cut back, 0 bases at V and 5 bases at J, with 11 bases in the middle. The length of the CDR3 is 15 residues. CDR1 is LGHNA and CDR2 is YNFKEQ in the germline V gene.

In this sample, this clone turned up a few times. The CDR3 region is CASSGQENTEAFF. The CDR3 nucleotides are TGTGCCAGCAGCGGACAGGAGAACACTGAAGCTTTCTTT. The V gene is TRBV6-5, the J gene TRBJ1-1; 7 bases fit TRBD1. The CDR3 spans 13 residues. Losses at the gene ends were 6 bases for V and 1 base for J; bases not matched to a gene: 2. Germline V gives CDR1 MNHEY, CDR2 SVGAGI.